A single T cell receptor (beta chain) is shown here with its context. Its target is not known. V shed 3 bases and J 6 bases; nucleotides not matched to a gene: 13. Germline V lookup: CDR1 SGHVS, CDR2 FQNEAQ. CDR3 length: 17 residues. This entry belongs to a study of graft-versus-host responses after intestinal transplantation. Assay used: immunoSEQ multiplex PCR; TCRdb lists only in-frame clones, some missing. The data show some 90,000 clones, 85% to 95% seen once. This sequence joins TRBV7-8 and TRBJ1-2; TRBD1 matches 10 bases. This sequence originates from a human donor who received an intestinal transplant. Sequencing was performed on unstimulated CD8+ T cells sorted from spleen or lymph node cells, taken before intestinal transplant. The CDR3 bases are TGTGCCAGCAGCTTCGGGACAGGGGCCGATGACCGACATGGCTACACCTTC. It specifies CASSFGTGADDRHGYTF.